The rows below give T cell receptor beta chains drawn from one sample of a study of blood T cell repertoires in COVID-19. Method: immunoSEQ multiplex PCR; TCRdb's copy keeps in-frame clones and lacks some. The sample holds some 180,000 clones, roughly nine tenths seen once. Sequenced: peripheral blood. These receptors were obtained from a man between 65 and 79 years old with active or convalescent COVID-19. The CDR3 runs from the conserved cysteine through the conserved F or W. The D gene is left open where the match is weak. Clone size is stated in some rows and not others, as once, few, many or a class when expanded.

clone size	V gene	J gene	D gene	CDR3 DNA	CDR3 protein
NA	TRBV7-2	TRBJ1-5	TRBD1	TGTGCCAGCCAAAAGACAGGGAGGTATCAGCCCCAGCATTTT	CASQKTGRYQPQHF
NA	TRBV7-9	TRBJ1-4	NA	TGTGCCAGCAGATACACCCAAGCAACTAATGAAAAACTGTTTTTT	CASRYTQATNEKLFF
NA	TRBV9	TRBJ2-5	NA	TGTGCCAGCAGCCCTTGGGCAGGGCGAGAAGAGACCCAGTACTTC	CASSPWAGREETQYF
NA	TRBV9	TRBJ1-1	TRBD1	TGTGCCAGCAGCTCCAGTTCAGGGGGCTTGACTGAAGCTTTCTTT	CASSSSSGGLTEAFF
NA	TRBV19	TRBJ2-1	NA	TGTGCCAGTAGCAAGGGGACAGCGGGTGAGCAGTTCTTC	CASSKGTAGEQFF
NA	TRBV5-1	TRBJ2-1	TRBD2	TGCGCCAGCAGCTTGGTGGCGGGACTAGGGGACAATGAGCAGTTCTTC	CASSLVAGLGDNEQFF
NA	TRBV19	TRBJ1-1	NA	TGTGCCAGTAGTCACCGGGCGGGGGGTGAAGCTTTCTTT	CASSHRAGGEAFF
NA	TRBV7-2	TRBJ1-5	NA	TGTGCCAGCAGCTTACAGGGATATAGCAATCAGCCCCAGCATTTT	CASSLQGYSNQPQHF
NA	TRBV6-4	TRBJ2-3	TRBD1	TGTGCCAGCAGCCTTGGGACAGGGTTGGGCACAGATACGCAGTATTTT	CASSLGTGLGTDTQYF
NA	TRBV19	TRBJ1-3	TRBD1	TGTGCCAGTAGTACGCCGGGACAGCCCAGCTCTGGAAACACCATATATTTT	CASSTPGQPSSGNTIYF
NA	TRBV6-4	TRBJ2-3	NA	TGTGCCAGCAGCGCACAGGGGGGGACAGATACGCAGTATTTT	CASSAQGGTDTQYF
NA	TRBV27	TRBJ2-7	NA	TGTGCCAGCACCAATAACGGCAGGGCTCGCTACGAGCAGTACTTC	CASTNNGRARYEQYF
NA	TRBV19	TRBJ1-2	NA	TGTGCCAGTAGTATAGGACGGCGGAGGGACTATGGCTACACCTTC	CASSIGRRRDYGYTF
few	TRBV18	TRBJ2-1	NA	TGTGCCAGCTCACCATTTAGCGGAGCCCCGGATGAGCAGTTCTTC	CASSPFSGAPDEQFF
NA	TRBV5-1	TRBJ1-5	NA	TGCGCCAGCAGCTTGGTAGGCGGGCGCAATCAGCCCCAGCATTTT	CASSLVGGRNQPQHF
NA	TRBV12-5	TRBJ2-5	NA	TGTGCTAGTGGTTTGACAGGGAAAGAGACCCAGTACTTC	CASGLTGKETQYF
NA	TRBV2	TRBJ1-6	TRBD1	TGTGCCAGCAGTGAAGAACAGGGGGCGCGATCACCCCTCCACTTT	CASSEEQGARSPLHF
NA	TRBV5-8	TRBJ1-4	NA	TGTGCCAGCAGAGGGACTGGGGGACGTTTCGAAAAACTGTTTTTT	CASRGTGGRFEKLFF
NA	TRBV28	TRBJ1-5	NA	TGTGCCAGCAGTCCAAGAGGGGAGGGGGAACAGCCCCAGCATTTT	CASSPRGEGEQPQHF
NA	TRBV19	TRBJ2-7	NA	TGTGCCAGTAGTATACAGGGAAGAGGATACGAGCAGTACTTC	CASSIQGRGYEQYF
NA	TRBV4-3	TRBJ1-4	NA	TGCGCCAGCAGCCTTTCCGTGTGGAGTAATGAAAAACTGTTTTTT	CASSLSVWSNEKLFF
NA	TRBV4-1	TRBJ1-4	NA	TGCGCCAGCAGCCAAGATGGTGGGGGGATTAATGAAAAACTGTTTTTT	CASSQDGGGINEKLFF
NA	TRBV5-1	TRBJ1-5	NA	TGCGCCAGCAGCTCTACAGGGCTGGGGGGCAATCAGCCCCAGCATTTT	CASSSTGLGGNQPQHF
few	TRBV7-6	TRBJ2-2	NA	TGTGCCAGCAGCACCAGGGATAGTACCGGGGAGCTGTTTTTT	CASSTRDSTGELFF
NA	TRBV5-4	TRBJ2-7	NA	TGTGCCAGCGGGTCGGGTTACGAGCAGTACTTC	CASGSGYEQYF
NA	TRBV19	TRBJ1-5	NA	TGTGCCAGTAGTTCCTCCCTAACGCCCCACCGTCCTCAGCCCCAGCATTTT	CASSSSLTPHRPQPQHF
once	TRBV28	TRBJ2-7	TRBD2	TGTGCCAGCAATAATAGACTAGCGGGAGGGTACGAGCAGTACTTC	CASNNRLAGGYEQYF
NA	TRBV5-1	TRBJ1-1	NA	TGCGCCCGCAGCCCCGGGCCGGGGGGGGTTTGGACTGAAGCTTTCTTT	CARSPGPGGVWTEAFF
NA	TRBV9	TRBJ1-1	NA	TGTGCCAGCAGCGTACCGAGCGGATTGAACACTGAAGCTTTCTTT	CASSVPSGLNTEAFF
NA	TRBV27	TRBJ1-2	NA	TGTGCCAGTAAATCCGGACGGGGCTATGGCTACACCTTC	CASKSGRGYGYTF
NA	TRBV30	TRBJ1-3	NA	TGTGCCTGGACCGGGGGGAGTTGGAGGTTTAACACCATATATTTT	CAWTGGSWRFNTIYF
NA	TRBV7-6	TRBJ2-2	NA	TGTGCCAGCAGCTGGACGGACACCCCGAACACCGGGGAGCTGTTTTTT	CASSWTDTPNTGELFF
NA	TRBV7-9	TRBJ1-1	TRBD1	TGTGCCAGCAGCTTCCAACAGGGGGCTGGGATCACTGAAGCTTTCTTT	CASSFQQGAGITEAFF
NA	TRBV6-2/TRBV6-3	TRBJ1-1	NA	TGTGCCAGCACCCCGGGGGGGACCGGTTTAGCTTTCTTT	CASTPGGTGLAFF
NA	TRBV27	TRBJ1-6	NA	TGTGCCAGCAGCCGACAGCTTAGCTCCTATAATTCACCCCTCCACTTT	CASSRQLSSYNSPLHF
few	TRBV20-1	TRBJ1-2	NA	TGCAGTGCTAGTGCACGGACGGGGGGCTACACCTTC	CSASARTGGYTF
NA	TRBV19	TRBJ1-1	NA	TGTGCCAGTAGCAGCGGACAGCCCGACTCTGAAGCTTTCTTT	CASSSGQPDSEAFF
NA	TRBV25-1	TRBJ1-1	NA	TGTGCCAGCAGGGTAGGGGGAACTGAAGCTTTCTTT	CASRVGGTEAFF
NA	TRBV5-8	TRBJ2-3	NA	TGTGCCAGCAGCTTAGAAGGGGCAGATACGCAGTATTTT	CASSLEGADTQYF
once	TRBV19	TRBJ2-1	NA	TGTGCCAGTGACCCCACGGGACTCGGCAATGAGCAGTTCTTC	CASDPTGLGNEQFF
few	TRBV28	TRBJ2-4	TRBD2	TGTGCCAGCAGTTTATGGCGGGAGGTCAAAAACATTCAGTACTTC	CASSLWREVKNIQYF
NA	TRBV20-1	TRBJ2-5	NA	TGCAGTGCTGGCAGGGGTGAGACCCAGTACTTC	CSAGRGETQYF
NA	TRBV27	TRBJ1-1	TRBD1	TGTGCCAGCAGTTTAACCACCAGGGGGGTAGCTTTCTTT	CASSLTTRGVAFF
NA	TRBV11-1	TRBJ1-1	TRBD1	TGTGCCAGCAGCTTCTCGGACAGGGGACACACTGAAGCTTTCTTT	CASSFSDRGHTEAFF
NA	TRBV2	TRBJ2-5	NA	TGTGCCAGCAGTGAGGCCCAGGGGAAGACCCAGTACTTC	CASSEAQGKTQYF
NA	TRBV13	TRBJ2-7	TRBD1	TGTGCCAGCAGCTTAAACAGGGGCTCCTACGAGCAGTACTTC	CASSLNRGSYEQYF
NA	TRBV6-5	TRBJ1-2	TRBD1	TGTGCCAGCAGCGTTTGGGACAGGGGAAACTATGGCTACACCTTC	CASSVWDRGNYGYTF
NA	TRBV2	TRBJ2-2	TRBD2	TGTGCCAGCAAAAGCGGGAGGGCCGCCGGGGAGCTGTTTTTT	CASKSGRAAGELFF
NA	TRBV15	TRBJ2-7	TRBD1	TGTGCCACCAGCAGGCGGACAGGGGGCGAGCAGTACTTC	CATSRRTGGEQYF
NA	TRBV7-2	TRBJ1-4	TRBD1	TGTGCCAGCACGGACCGGACAGGGGAAGAAAAACTGTTTTTT	CASTDRTGEEKLFF
NA	TRBV2	TRBJ1-3	NA	TGTGCCAGCAAACTCAGGGCTGGAAACACCATATATTTT	CASKLRAGNTIYF
NA	TRBV29-1	TRBJ2-5	NA	TGCAGCGTTGAACTACTGGGCGGGGCCGCGTACCAAGAGACCCAGTACTTC	CSVELLGGAAYQETQYF
NA	TRBV7-2	TRBJ2-7	TRBD2	TGTGCCAGCAGCTTAGGGGGAGGGAACTACGAGCAGTACTTC	CASSLGGGNYEQYF
NA	TRBV6-5	TRBJ2-1	TRBD2	TGTGCCAGCAGTTCCCGACTAGCTGATGAGCAGTTCTTC	CASSSRLADEQFF
NA	TRBV7-6	TRBJ2-3	NA	TGTGCCAGCAGCTTAGCCCCGACTACTGCGGATACGCAGTATTTT	CASSLAPTTADTQYF